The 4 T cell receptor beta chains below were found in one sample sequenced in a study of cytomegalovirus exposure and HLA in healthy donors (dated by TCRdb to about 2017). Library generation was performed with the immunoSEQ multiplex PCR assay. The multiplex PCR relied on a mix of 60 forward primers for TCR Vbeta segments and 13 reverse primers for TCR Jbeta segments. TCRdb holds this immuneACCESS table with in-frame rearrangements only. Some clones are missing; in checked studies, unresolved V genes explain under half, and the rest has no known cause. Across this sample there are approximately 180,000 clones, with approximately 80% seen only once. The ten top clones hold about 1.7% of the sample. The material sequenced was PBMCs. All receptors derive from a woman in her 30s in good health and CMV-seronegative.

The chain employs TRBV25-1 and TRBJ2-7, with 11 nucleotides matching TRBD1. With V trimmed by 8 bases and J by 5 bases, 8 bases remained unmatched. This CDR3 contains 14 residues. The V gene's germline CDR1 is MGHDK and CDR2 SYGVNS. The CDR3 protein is CASFSDRGQHEQYF. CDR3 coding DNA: TGTGCCAGCTTTTCGGACAGGGGGCAACACGAGCAGTACTTC.

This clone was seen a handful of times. The CDR3 loop reads CASSLGVDIPLTPLHF. Here the CDR3 DNA reads TGTGCCAGCAGCTTAGGAGTAGACATCCCTTTGACACCCCTCCACTTT. The rearrangement uses TRBV7-2 and TRBJ1-6, with unresolved D. Trimming shortened V by 1 base and J by 11 bases, and 18 bases separated the two germline ends. The CDR3 is 16 residues long. Per the germline V gene, CDR1 is SGHTA and CDR2 is FQGNSA.

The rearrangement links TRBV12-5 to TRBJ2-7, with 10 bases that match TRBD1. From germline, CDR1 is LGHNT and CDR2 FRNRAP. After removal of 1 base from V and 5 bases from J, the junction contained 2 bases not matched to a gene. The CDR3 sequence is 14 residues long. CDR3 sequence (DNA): TGTGCTAGTGGTTTGGGACAGGGGGCCCACGAGCAGTACTTC. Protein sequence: CASGLGQGAHEQYF.

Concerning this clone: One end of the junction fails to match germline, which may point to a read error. CDR3 amino acids: CSSSTFRTGTLEGYTF. The CDR3 bases are TGTTCCAGCAGCACTTTTCGGACAGGGACTCTCGAAGGCTACACCTTC. The genes are TRBV7-9 and TRBJ1-2; 8 nucleotides line up with TRBD1. The germline V gene encodes CDR1 SEHNR and CDR2 FQNEAQ (reference sequence). The CDR3 extends over 16 amino acids.